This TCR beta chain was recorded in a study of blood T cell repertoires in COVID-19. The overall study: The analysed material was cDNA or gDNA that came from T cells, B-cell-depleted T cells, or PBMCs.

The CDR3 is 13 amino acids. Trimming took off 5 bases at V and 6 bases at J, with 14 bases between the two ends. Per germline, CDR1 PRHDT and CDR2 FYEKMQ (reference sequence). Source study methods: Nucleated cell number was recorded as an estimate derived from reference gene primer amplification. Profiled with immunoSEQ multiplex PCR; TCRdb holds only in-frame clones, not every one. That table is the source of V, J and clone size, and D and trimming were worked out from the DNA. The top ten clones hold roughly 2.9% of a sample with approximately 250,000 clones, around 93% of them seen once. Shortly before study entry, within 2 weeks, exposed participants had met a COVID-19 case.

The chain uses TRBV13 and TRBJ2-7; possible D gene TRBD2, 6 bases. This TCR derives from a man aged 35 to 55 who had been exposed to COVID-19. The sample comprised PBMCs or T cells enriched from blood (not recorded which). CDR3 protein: CASSAVGLIEQYF. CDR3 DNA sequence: TGTGCCAGCAGCGCCGTTGGACTAATCGAGCAGTACTTC.